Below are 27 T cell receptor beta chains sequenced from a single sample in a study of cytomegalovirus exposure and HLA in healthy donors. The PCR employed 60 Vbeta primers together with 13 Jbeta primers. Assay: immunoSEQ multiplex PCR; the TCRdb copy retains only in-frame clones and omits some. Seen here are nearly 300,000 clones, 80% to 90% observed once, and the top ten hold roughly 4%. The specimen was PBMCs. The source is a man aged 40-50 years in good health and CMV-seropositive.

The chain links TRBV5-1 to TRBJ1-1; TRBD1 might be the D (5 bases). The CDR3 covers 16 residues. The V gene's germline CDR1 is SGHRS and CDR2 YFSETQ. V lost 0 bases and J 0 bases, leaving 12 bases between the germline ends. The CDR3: CASSLATVDLNTEAFF. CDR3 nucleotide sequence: TGCGCCAGCAGCTTGGCGACAGTGGATTTGAACACTGAAGCTTTCTTT. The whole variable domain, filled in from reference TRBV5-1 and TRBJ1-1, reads KAGVTQTPRYLIKTRGQQVTLSCSPISGHRSVSWYQQTPGQGLQFLFEYFSETQRNKGNFPGRFSGRQFSNSRSEMNVSTLELGDSALYLCASSLATVDLNTEAFFGQGTRLTVV.

Written as DNA, the CDR3 is TGTGCCAGCAGCTCACAGGGGGGGCATAGCAATCAGCCCCAGCATTTT. It specifies CASSSQGGHSNQPQHF. The rearrangement joins TRBV7-2 to TRBJ1-5; 8 nucleotides match TRBD1. After removal of 4 bases from V and 0 bases from J, the junction contained 5 bases not matched to a gene. Germline V CDR1 and CDR2: SGHTA, FQGNSA. The length of the CDR3 is 16 residues.

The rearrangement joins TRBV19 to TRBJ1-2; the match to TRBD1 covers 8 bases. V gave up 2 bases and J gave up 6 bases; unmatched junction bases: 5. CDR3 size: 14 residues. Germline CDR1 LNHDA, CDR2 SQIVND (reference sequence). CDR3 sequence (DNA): TGTGCCAGTAGTATAAGGAGACAGGGGAATGGCTACACCTTC. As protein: CASSIRRQGNGYTF.

The CDR3 DNA reads TGCGCCAGCAGTGAGATCAGTGGGGCGGCTATCTACGAGCAGTACTTC. This gives the protein CASSEISGAAIYEQYF. The V and J genes are TRBV10-2 and TRBJ2-7, with D possibly matching TRBD1 (5 bases). The CDR3 sequence is 16 residues long. Between the trimmed V and J ends, which lost 2 bases and 3 bases, there was a span of 17 bases. Germline lookup yields CDR1 WSHSY and CDR2 SAAADI.

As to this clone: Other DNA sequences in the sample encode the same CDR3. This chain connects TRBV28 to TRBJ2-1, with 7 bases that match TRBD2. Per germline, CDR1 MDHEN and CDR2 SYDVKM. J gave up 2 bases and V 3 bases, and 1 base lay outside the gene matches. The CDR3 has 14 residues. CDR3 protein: CASSLLAAYNEQFF. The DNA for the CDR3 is TGTGCCAGCAGTTTGCTAGCGGCCTACAATGAGCAGTTCTTC.

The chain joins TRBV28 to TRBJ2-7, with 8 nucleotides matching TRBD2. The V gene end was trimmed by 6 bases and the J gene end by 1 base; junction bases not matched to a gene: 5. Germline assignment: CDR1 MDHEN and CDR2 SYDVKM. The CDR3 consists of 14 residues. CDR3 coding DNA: TGTGCCAGCAGGCAAGCGGGGGAGTCCTACGAGCAGTACTTC. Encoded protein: CASRQAGESYEQYF.

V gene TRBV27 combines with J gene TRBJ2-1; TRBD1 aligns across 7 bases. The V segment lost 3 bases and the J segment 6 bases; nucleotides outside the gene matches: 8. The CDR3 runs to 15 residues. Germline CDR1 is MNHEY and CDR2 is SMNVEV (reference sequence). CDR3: CASSFDRAGPNEQFF. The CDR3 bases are TGTGCCAGCAGTTTTGACAGGGCCGGTCCCAATGAGCAGTTCTTC.

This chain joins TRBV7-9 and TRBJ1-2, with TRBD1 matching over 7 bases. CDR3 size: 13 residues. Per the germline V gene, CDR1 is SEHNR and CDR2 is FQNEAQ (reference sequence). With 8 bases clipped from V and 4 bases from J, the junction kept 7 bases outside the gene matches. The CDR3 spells CASGFGDSYGYTF. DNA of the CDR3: TGTGCCAGCGGTTTCGGGGACAGCTATGGCTACACCTTC.

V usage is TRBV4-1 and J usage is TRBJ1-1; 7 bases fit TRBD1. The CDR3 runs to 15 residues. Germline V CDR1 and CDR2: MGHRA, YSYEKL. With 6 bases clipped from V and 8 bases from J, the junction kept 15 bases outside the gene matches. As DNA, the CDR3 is TGCGCCAGCAGGCAGACCCCACAGGGGTCCACCGAAGCTTTCTTT. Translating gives CASRQTPQGSTEAFF.

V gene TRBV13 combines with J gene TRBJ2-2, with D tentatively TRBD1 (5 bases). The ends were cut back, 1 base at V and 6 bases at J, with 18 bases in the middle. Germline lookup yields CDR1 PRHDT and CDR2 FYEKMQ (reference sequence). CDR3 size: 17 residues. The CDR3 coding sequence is TGTGCCAGCAGCTTAGCGGCAGGGAAAATCGGACCCGGGGAGCTGTTTTTT. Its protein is CASSLAAGKIGPGELFF. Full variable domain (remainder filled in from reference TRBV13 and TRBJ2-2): AAGVIQSPRHLIKEKRETATLKCYPIPRHDTVYWYQQGPGQDPQFLISFYEKMQSDKGSIPDRFSAQQFSDYHSELNMSSLELGDSALYFCASSLAAGKIGPGELFFGEGSRLTVL.

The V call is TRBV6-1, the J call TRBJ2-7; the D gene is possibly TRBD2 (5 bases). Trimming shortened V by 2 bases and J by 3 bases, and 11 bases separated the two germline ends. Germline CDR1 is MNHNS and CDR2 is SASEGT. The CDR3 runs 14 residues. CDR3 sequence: CASSELSGNYEQYF. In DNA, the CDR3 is TGTGCCAGCAGTGAACTGTCGGGGAACTACGAGCAGTACTTC.

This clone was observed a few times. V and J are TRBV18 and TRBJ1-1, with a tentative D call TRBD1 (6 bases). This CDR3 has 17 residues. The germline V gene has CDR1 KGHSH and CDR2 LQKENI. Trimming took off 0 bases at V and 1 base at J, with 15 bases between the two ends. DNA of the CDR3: TGTGCCAGCTCACCACCGAAACAAGGGGGAAGGAACACTGAAGCTTTCTTT. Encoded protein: CASSPPKQGGRNTEAFF. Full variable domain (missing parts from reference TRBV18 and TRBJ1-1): NAGVMQNPRHLVRRRGQEARLRCSPMKGHSHVYWYRQLPEEGLKFMVYLQKENIIDESGMPKERFSAEFPKEGPSILRIQQVVRGDSAAYFCASSPPKQGGRNTEAFFGQGTRLTVV.

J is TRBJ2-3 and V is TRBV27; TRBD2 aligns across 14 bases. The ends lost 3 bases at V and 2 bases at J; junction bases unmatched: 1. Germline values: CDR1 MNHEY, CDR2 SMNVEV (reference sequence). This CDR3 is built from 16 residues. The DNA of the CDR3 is TGTGCCAGCAGTTTGACTAGCGGGAGGGCCACAGATACGCAGTATTTT. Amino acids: CASSLTSGRATDTQYF.

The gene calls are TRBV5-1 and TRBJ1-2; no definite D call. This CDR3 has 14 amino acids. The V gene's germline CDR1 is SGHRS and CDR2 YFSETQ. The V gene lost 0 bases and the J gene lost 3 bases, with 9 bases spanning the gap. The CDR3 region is CASSLAASDYGYTF. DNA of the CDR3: TGCGCCAGCAGCTTGGCTGCCAGCGACTATGGCTACACCTTC.

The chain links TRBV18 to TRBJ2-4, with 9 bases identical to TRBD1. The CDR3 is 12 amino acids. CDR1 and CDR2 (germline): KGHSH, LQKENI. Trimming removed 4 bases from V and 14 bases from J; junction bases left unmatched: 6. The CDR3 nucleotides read TGTGCCAGCTCACACGACCGGGACAGGGAGTACTTC. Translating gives CASSHDRDREYF.

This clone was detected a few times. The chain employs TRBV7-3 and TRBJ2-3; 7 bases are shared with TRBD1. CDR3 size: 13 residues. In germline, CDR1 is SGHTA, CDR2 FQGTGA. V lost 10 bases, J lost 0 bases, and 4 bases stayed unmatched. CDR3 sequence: CATSTGSTDTQYF. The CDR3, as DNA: TGTGCCACCTCGACAGGGAGCACAGATACGCAGTATTTT. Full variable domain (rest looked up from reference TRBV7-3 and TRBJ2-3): GAGVSQTPSNKVTEKGKYVELRCDPISGHTALYWYRQSLGQGPEFLIYFQGTGAADDSGLPNDRFFAVRPEGSVSTLKIQRTERGDSAVYLCATSTGSTDTQYFGPGTRLTVL.

CDR3 coding DNA: TGTGCCAGCAGCTTGGTAACTAGCTGGGTTCCAGAGACCCAGTACTTC. Translation: CASSLVTSWVPETQYF. The V call is TRBV5-5, the J call TRBJ2-5, with D possibly matching TRBD2 (6 bases). The germline V and J ends were trimmed by 0 bases and 4 bases, with 16 bases remaining between them. Germline V gene sequence: CDR1 SGHKS, CDR2 YYEKEE (reference sequence). This CDR3 comprises 16 residues.

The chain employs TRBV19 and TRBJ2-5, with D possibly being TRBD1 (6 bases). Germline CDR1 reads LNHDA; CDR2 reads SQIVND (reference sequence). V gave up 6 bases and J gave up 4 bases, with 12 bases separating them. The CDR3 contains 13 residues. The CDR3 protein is CASRQGGGETQYF. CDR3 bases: TGTGCCAGTAGACAGGGTGGCGGAGAGACCCAGTACTTC.

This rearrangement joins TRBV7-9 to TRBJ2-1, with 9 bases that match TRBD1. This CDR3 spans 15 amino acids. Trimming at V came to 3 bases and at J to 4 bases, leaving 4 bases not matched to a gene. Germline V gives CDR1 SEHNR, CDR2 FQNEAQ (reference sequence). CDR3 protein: CASSFGTGPYNEQFF. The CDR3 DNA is TGTGCCAGCAGCTTCGGGACAGGGCCTTACAATGAGCAGTTCTTC. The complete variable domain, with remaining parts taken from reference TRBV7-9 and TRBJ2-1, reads DTGVSQNPRHKITKRGQNVTFRCDPISEHNRLYWYRQTLGQGPEFLTYFQNEAQLEKSRLLSDRFSAERPKGSFSTLEIQRTEQGDSAMYLCASSFGTGPYNEQFFGPGTRLTVL.

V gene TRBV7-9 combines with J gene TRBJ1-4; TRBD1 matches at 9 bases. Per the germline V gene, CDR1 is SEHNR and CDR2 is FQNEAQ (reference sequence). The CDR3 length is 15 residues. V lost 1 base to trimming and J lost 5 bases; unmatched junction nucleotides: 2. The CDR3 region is CASSLGQGVNEKLFF. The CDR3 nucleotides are TGTGCCAGCAGCTTAGGACAGGGGGTGAATGAAAAACTGTTTTTT.

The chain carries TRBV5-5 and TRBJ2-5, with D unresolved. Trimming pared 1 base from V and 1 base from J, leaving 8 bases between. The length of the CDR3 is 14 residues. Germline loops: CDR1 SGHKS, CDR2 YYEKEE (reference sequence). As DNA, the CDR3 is TGTGCCAGCAGCTTGTTGGCAGGCCAAGAGACCCAGTACTTC. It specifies CASSLLAGQETQYF.

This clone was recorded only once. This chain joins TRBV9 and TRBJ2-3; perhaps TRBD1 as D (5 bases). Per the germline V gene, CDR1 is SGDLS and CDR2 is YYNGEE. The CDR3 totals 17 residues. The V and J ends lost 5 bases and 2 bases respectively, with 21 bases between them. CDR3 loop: CASSVQGPLGPTDTQYF. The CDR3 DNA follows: TGTGCCAGCAGTGTGCAGGGTCCGCTAGGCCCCACAGATACGCAGTATTTT.

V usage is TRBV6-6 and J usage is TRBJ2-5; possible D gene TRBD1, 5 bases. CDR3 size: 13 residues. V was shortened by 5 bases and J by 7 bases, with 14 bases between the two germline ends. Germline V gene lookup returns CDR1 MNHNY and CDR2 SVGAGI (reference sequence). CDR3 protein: CASSADSVGTQYF. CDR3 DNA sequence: TGTGCCAGCAGTGCCGACAGCGTAGGGACCCAGTACTTC.

The CDR3 loop is CASRGSMNTEAFF. The CDR3 DNA reads TGCGCCAGCAGAGGGAGTATGAACACTGAAGCTTTCTTT. This sequence joins TRBV10-2 and TRBJ1-1; D not resolved. The germline gives CDR1 WSHSY, CDR2 SAAADI. Between the trimmed V and J ends, which lost 6 bases and 0 bases, there was a span of 8 bases. The CDR3 covers 13 residues.

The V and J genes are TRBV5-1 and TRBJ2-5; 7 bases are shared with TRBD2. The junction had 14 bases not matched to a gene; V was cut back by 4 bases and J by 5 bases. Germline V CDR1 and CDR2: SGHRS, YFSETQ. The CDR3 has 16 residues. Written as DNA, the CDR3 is TGCGCCAGCAGCCCGGAGGCTAGCGGAGGTGGCGAGACCCAGTACTTC. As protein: CASSPEASGGGETQYF.

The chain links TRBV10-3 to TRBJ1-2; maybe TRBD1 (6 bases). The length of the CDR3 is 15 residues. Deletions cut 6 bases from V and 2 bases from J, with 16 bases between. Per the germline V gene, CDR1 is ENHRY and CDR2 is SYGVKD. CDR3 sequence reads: CAISPLQGPNYGYTF. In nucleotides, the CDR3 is TGTGCCATCAGCCCCTTACAGGGACCCAACTATGGCTACACCTTC.

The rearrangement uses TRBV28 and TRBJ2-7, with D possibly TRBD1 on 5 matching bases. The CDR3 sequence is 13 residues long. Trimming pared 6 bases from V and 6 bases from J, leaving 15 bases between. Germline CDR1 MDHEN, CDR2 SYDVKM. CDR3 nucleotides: TGTGCCAGCAGAAGGGGTGGGGTCAGCGAGCAGTACTTC. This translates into CASRRGGVSEQYF.